This TCR beta chain was sequenced during a study of shared clonotypes between healthy human individuals. The V end was cut by 0 bases, the J end by 1 base, with 4 bases between. This CDR3 has 14 amino acids. Germline-derived CDR1 and CDR2 are SGHDT and YYEEEE. A word on this clone: Other DNA sequences of this sample code for an identical CDR3.

CD45RO-negative cells were positively selected for CCR7, leaving out terminally differentiated effector memory CD45RA+ cells. Assay used: immunoSEQ multiplex PCR; TCRdb lists only in-frame clones, some missing. The table lists about 1.9 million clones, 85% to 95% of them singletons. The chain couples TRBV5-6 to TRBJ2-2; D unclear. Sequenced sample: naive CD8+ T cells from PBMCs. The TCR sequence derives from a man aged 18 to 29 in good health. Some clones in this sample may be carry-over from other donors' samples. CDR3 bases: TGTGCCAGCAGCTTGGCGGTGAACACCGGGGAGCTGTTTTTT. Amino acid sequence: CASSLAVNTGELFF.